The sequence of this TCR beta chain was determined in a study of control samples from healthy donors and cancer patients (dated by TCRdb to the early 2020s). Preparation of the library involved the immunoSEQ multiplex PCR assay. Here the immuneACCESS table is served through TCRdb, limited to in-frame sequences with V and J called. Missing clones are a known gap in these copies; in checked studies unresolved V genes cover under half, and the rest lacks a known reason. The sample has roughly 190,000 clones on record, over 80% of them singletons. Together, the top ten hold 1.5% to 2% of the sample. For CDR1 and CDR2, the germline V gene lists MNHNS and SASEGT. The CDR3 spans 15 residues, from the cysteine through the phenylalanine. Just the 45-base CDR3 DNA is kept, in frame starting at base 1. On this clone itself: This receptor's antigen is unknown. Sequence at one end of the junction differs from germline and may be a read error.

The receptor comes from a man aged 25 to 40 in good health. The sample comprised blood. The chain couples TRBV6-1 to TRBJ1-5, with 10 bases matching TRBD1. The encoded CDR3 is CASSEGTGGIDQRDF. The DNA reads TGTGCCAGCAGTGAAGGGACAGGGGGGATCGATCAGCGGGATTTT.